This T cell receptor beta chain was retrieved from a study of blood T cell repertoires in COVID-19 (dated by TCRdb to about 2020). A note on the overall study: Samples covering the acute and convalescent phases of COVID-19 were provided by collaborators in the United States, Italy and Spain. HLA class I and class II types, where available, came from metadata supplied by the sample provider rather than from assay-based typing. The samples were drawn from two sources: the first 160 participants of the ongoing ImmuneRACE study, and 1,254 subjects contributed by 6 global collaborators. The repertoires were released in a freely available public database meant as a resource for research on the immune response to SARS-CoV-2. The prospective study material was composed of cDNA or gDNA derived from T cells, B-cell-depleted T cells, or PBMCs. Subjects who had been exposed to COVID-19, were actively infected with it, or had recovered from it provided the deeply sampled blood TCRbeta repertoires that made up the dataset. Sample metadata almost always included a de-identified subject ID, COVID-19 status, age in years and sex.

General conclusions and limits of the study: Clinical and demographic metadata were provided uncurated, with the amount varying by source and participant.

Per the germline V gene, MNHNS is the CDR1 and SASEGT is the CDR2. The trim is 3 bases for V and 5 bases for J, with a gap of 8 bases between the germline ends. Its CDR3 holds 12 amino acids, cysteine through phenylalanine. CDR3 DNA is the only sequence kept; it has 36 bases, read in frame from the first base. TCRbeta CDR3 regions were amplified from genomic DNA by means of the immunoSEQ Assay, a bias-controlled multiplex PCR. The study's own analysis went as follows. The number of nucleated cells in each sample was estimated by amplification of reference gene primers within the assay. To quantify the absolute abundance of each unique TCRbeta CDR3 rearrangement, sequence reads were collapsed and filtered. For each sample, productive Simpson clonality was calculated by taking the square root of Simpson's diversity index across productive rearrangements. TCRdb retrieved this table from immuneACCESS and kept in-frame rearrangements only. Not all clones are present; in checked studies, unresolved V genes account for under half, and no reason is known for the remainder. V, J and clone size are those of that table, while D and trimming were read from the DNA. The sample includes roughly 150,000 clones, with 88% observed a single time. The ten largest make up more than 25% of the sample.

Regarding this clone: The clone's antigen remains unknown. No base quality values were provided; no much bigger clone lies one nucleotide off.

Each collaborating institution followed its own protocols to collect whole blood in K2EDTA tubes. Collaborator samples were shipped for TCRbeta analysis as frozen whole blood, isolated PBMCs, or DNA extracted from either sample type. The receptor's source is a human donor in a cohort sampled during active COVID-19. The receptor chain draws on TRBV6-1 and TRBJ2-7; possibly the D gene is TRBD1, per 5 matching bases. Sequenced input: peripheral blood. The DNA sequence follows: TGTGCCAGCAGTGATAGGGGCCACGAGCAGTACTTC. This codes for CASSDRGHEQYF.